The rows below give T cell receptor beta chains drawn from one sample of a study of low-dose radiotherapy and immunotherapy resistance in tumors. MiXCR, run by TCRdb on the reads, gives a single entry per CDR3 protein. The table lists 75,000 to 95,000 distinct CDR3 sequences, 9.4% of them singletons, with around 1% in the top ten. The specimen was PBMCs, collected before treatment. Every receptor here comes from a male donor with prostate cancer. Both conserved end residues are part of each CDR3. D genes are given only for firm matches. Some rows mark clone size as missing; the rest say once, few, many or name a class of expanded clone.

V gene	clone size	J gene	D gene	CDR3 DNA	CDR3 protein
TRBV10-3	many	TRBJ1-6	NA	TGTGCCATCAGCCGCGGACGCCTTGGGGATTCACCCCTCCACTTT	CAISRGRLGDSPLHF
TRBV20-1	NA	TRBJ2-2	NA	TGCAGTGTCGAGCCGGGACGGACGGGCACCGGGGAGCTGTTTTTT	CSVEPGRTGTGELFF
TRBV7-2	many	TRBJ2-7	TRBD2	TGTGCCAGCAGCTTAACGGGAGGGGTTTACGAGCAGTACTTC	CASSLTGGVYEQYF
TRBV4-3	many	TRBJ2-5	NA	TGCGCCAGCAGCCAAGATCGTCAGGGCCTCCAAGAGACCCAGTACTTC	CASSQDRQGLQETQYF
TRBV28	many	TRBJ2-5	NA	TGTGCCAGCAGTCCAAAGGGACGGGCCCAAGAGACCCAGTACTTC	CASSPKGRAQETQYF
TRBV28	many	TRBJ1-6	TRBD1	TGTGCCAGCAGCCCTACCCAGGGGGCTGATTCACCCCTCCACTTT	CASSPTQGADSPLHF
TRBV20-1	NA	TRBJ1-5	TRBD1	TGCAGTGCTACCTTGCTCCAGGGGGCTGGATCTCAGCCCCAGCATTTT	CSATLLQGAGSQPQHF
TRBV7-2	many	TRBJ2-2	NA	TGTGCCAGCAAGGGGCCGAACACCGGGGAGCTGTTTTTT	CASKGPNTGELFF
TRBV5-1	many	TRBJ2-3	NA	TGCGCCAGCAGCTTGGATAATCCTAGCACAGATACGCAGTATTTT	CASSLDNPSTDTQYF
TRBV7-2	many	TRBJ1-4	TRBD1	TGTGCCAGCAGCTTAGCCCGGGACAGGGGGCTAGGGCTGTTTTTT	CASSLARDRGLGLFF
TRBV28	many	TRBJ2-7	TRBD1	TGTGCCAGCAGTTTATACAGGGGCGCCTACGAGCAGTACTTC	CASSLYRGAYEQYF
TRBV5-1	once	TRBJ2-2	TRBD1	TGCGCCAGCAGCTTGAGAGGACAGGGTGACCGGGAGCTGTTTTTT	CASSLRGQGDRELFF
TRBV7-2	many	TRBJ2-1	NA	TGTGCCAGCAGCTTATCGACCGGAAGAGATGAGCAGTTCTTC	CASSLSTGRDEQFF
TRBV20-1	many	TRBJ2-3	TRBD1	TGCAGTTCAGTCAGGACAGGGGGCACAGATACGCAGTATTTT	CSSVRTGGTDTQYF
TRBV5-3	few	TRBJ2-3	TRBD2	TGTGCCAGCAGCACGGGGACTAGCGGTAGCACAGATACGCAGTATTTT	CASSTGTSGSTDTQYF
TRBV29-1	many	TRBJ2-1	TRBD2	TGCAGCGTTGAAGATATCACTAGCGGAAGCTACAATGAGCAGTTCTTC	CSVEDITSGSYNEQFF
TRBV3-1	many	TRBJ1-1	NA	TGTGCCAGCAGCCGAACCGGGACTGAAGCTTTCTTT	CASSRTGTEAFF
TRBV5-1	many	TRBJ2-7	TRBD2	TGCGCCAGCAGCTTGGCGGGAGGTACTCCGGCCGAGCAGTACTTC	CASSLAGGTPAEQYF
TRBV2	many	TRBJ2-5	NA	TGTGCCAGCAAAACCGGAGACACCCAGTACTTC	CASKTGDTQYF
TRBV5-4	NA	TRBJ2-7	NA	TGTGCCAGCAGCAGAGCGGGTTTCTACGAGCAGTACTTC	CASSRAGFYEQYF
TRBV3-1	many	TRBJ2-7	TRBD1	TGTGCCAGCAGCCAACCCGTGACAGGGGGCTACGAGCAGTACTTC	CASSQPVTGGYEQYF
TRBV25-1	NA	TRBJ1-2	TRBD1	TGTGCCAGCAGTGGAGGGACAGGGTCATATGGCTACACCTTC	CASSGGTGSYGYTF
TRBV10-3	many	TRBJ1-2	TRBD1	TGTGCCATCAGTAGGACAGGGGATGATGGCTACACCTTC	CAISRTGDDGYTF
TRBV28	many	TRBJ2-7	TRBD1	TGTGCCAGCAGTACCGGGACAGTTAGGATCCACGAGCAGTACTTC	CASSTGTVRIHEQYF
TRBV20-1	NA	TRBJ1-3	NA	TGCAGTGCTAGAGATTCTTTCGGATCAGGGGAAACTGGAAACACCATATATTTT	CSARDSFGSGETGNTIYF
TRBV5-1	many	TRBJ2-7	TRBD2	TGCGCCAGCAGCTTGCGTGGACTAGCGGGAGGGAAGTTGAACGAGCAGTACTTC	CASSLRGLAGGKLNEQYF
TRBV28	few	TRBJ2-6	NA	TGTGCCACCTGCTCTGGGGCCAACGTCCTGACTTTC	CATCSGANVLTF
TRBV29-1	many	TRBJ1-3	NA	TGCAGCGTAGGGGATCTTTCTGGAAACACCATATATTTT	CSVGDLSGNTIYF
TRBV20-1	few	TRBJ2-5	NA	TGCAGTGCTCCACGGGACATTGTGGAGACCCAGTACTTC	CSAPRDIVETQYF
TRBV12-5	many	TRBJ2-7	TRBD2	TGTGCTAGTGCCTCCAGCGGGACCTACGAGCAGTACTTC	CASASSGTYEQYF